Each of the 15 T cell receptor beta chains below was sequenced from the same sample in a study of control samples from healthy donors and cancer patients. Clones were sequenced by immunoSEQ multiplex PCR, and TCRdb holds only the in-frame ones, with some missing. The table records about 120,000 clones, 89% of them present only once. The source material was blood. These receptors came from a man aged 45-60 years in good health.

The chain employs TRBV27 and TRBJ1-1; the D is unclear. Germline CDR1 reads MNHEY; CDR2 reads SMNVEV (reference sequence). CDR3 length equals 13 residues. Trimming took 0 bases from V and 10 from J, leaving 12 bases between them. The CDR3 bases are TGTGCCAGCAGTTTATCGAGGGTCCAGAGAGCTTTCTTT. It is translated as CASSLSRVQRAFF.

The chain joins TRBV21-1 to TRBJ2-5; the D call of TRBD2 is as the table states it, not checked on the DNA. TRBV21-1 is annotated as a pseudogene. The CDR3 loop spans 16 amino acids. CDR3 bases: TGTGCCAGCAGGACGATTGAGGGGACTTCTCAAGAGACCCAGTACTTC. As protein: CASRTIEGTSQETQYF.

This chain connects TRBV7-2 to TRBJ1-1, with D tentatively TRBD1 (6 bases). The CDR3 extends over 13 amino acids. Germline-derived CDR1 and CDR2 are SGHTA and FQGNSA. Trimming cost V 5 bases and J 3 bases, with 10 bases left between them. CDR3 amino acids: CASSPRQDTEAFF. DNA of the CDR3: TGTGCCAGCAGCCCACGACAGGACACTGAAGCTTTCTTT.

In its sample, this clone was seen a few times. CDR3: CASSIGGRVVNQPQHF. The CDR3 nucleotides read TGTGCCAGTAGTATCGGGGGGCGAGTCGTCAATCAGCCCCAGCATTTT. J is TRBJ1-5 and V is TRBV19; D might be TRBD1 (6 bases). Deletions cut 3 bases from V and 3 bases from J, with 15 bases between. This CDR3 is built from 16 residues. Germline V gene sequence: CDR1 LNHDA, CDR2 SQIVND (reference sequence).

The V call is TRBV29-1, the J call TRBJ2-7, with D tentatively TRBD1 (6 bases). The CDR3 has 13 amino acids. Germline CDR1 is SQVTM and CDR2 is ANQGSEA. V lost 3 bases and J 6 bases, leaving 15 bases between the germline ends. This CDR3 reads CSVDLRGTREQYF. The CDR3 bases are TGCAGCGTTGATCTCAGGGGAACGCGCGAGCAGTACTTC.

The chain links TRBV3-1 (or the pseudogene TRBV3-2) to TRBJ1-2; D gene unclear. Germline V gene sequence: CDR1 LGHDT, CDR2 YNNKEL (reference sequence). Trimming took off 1 base at V and 0 bases at J, with 9 bases between the two ends. The CDR3 runs 15 residues. The CDR3 loop is CASSQVAGANYGYTF. For the CDR3, the DNA is TGTGCCAGCAGCCAAGTGGCAGGAGCTAACTATGGCTACACCTTC.

The chain recombines TRBV27 with TRBJ1-5; no reliable D call. V lost 3 bases and J 0 bases, leaving 6 bases between the germline ends. The CDR3 length is 14 residues. Germline V gives CDR1 MNHEY, CDR2 SMNVEV (reference sequence). CDR3 in amino acids: CASSLAGSNQPQHF. The CDR3 DNA reads TGTGCCAGCAGTTTGGCAGGTAGCAATCAGCCCCAGCATTTT.

The chain recombines TRBV7-2 with TRBJ2-2; 13 bases agree with TRBD2. Looked up from germline, CDR1 is SGHTA and CDR2 is FQGNSA. The CDR3 is 16 amino acids. J lost 0 bases, V lost 5 bases, and 0 bases had no gene match. CDR3 coding DNA: TGTGCCAGCAGCGGACTAGCGGGGGCGAACACCGGGGAGCTGTTTTTT. It is translated as CASSGLAGANTGELFF.

The chain combines TRBV3-1 (or the pseudogene TRBV3-2) with TRBJ1-2; D is undetermined. Germline V lookup: CDR1 LGHDT, CDR2 YNNKEL (reference sequence). The V end was cut by 1 base, the J end by 4 bases, with 10 bases between. This CDR3 has 14 residues. The CDR3 loop reads CASSQGGLSYGYTF. DNA for the CDR3: TGTGCCAGCAGCCAAGGAGGTCTGAGCTATGGCTACACCTTC.

This chain links TRBV18 with TRBJ1-2; D remains ambiguous. The germline V and J ends were trimmed by 6 bases and 8 bases, with 16 bases remaining between them. This CDR3 spans 13 amino acids. Germline V gives CDR1 KGHSH, CDR2 LQKENI. CDR3 coding DNA: TGTGCCAGCTCCCCCCAGGATTCAGGAGGCTACACCTTC. This sequence encodes CASSPQDSGGYTF.

This clone was seen once. The CDR3 region has the DNA TGTGCCAGCAGCTTAGAACGGAGGGGCACTGAAGCTTTCTTT. Translating it yields CASSLERRGTEAFF. The chain employs TRBV7-2 and TRBJ1-1; weak D call: TRBD1 (5 bases). Trimming pared 1 base from V and 4 bases from J, leaving 10 bases between. Per the germline V gene, CDR1 is SGHTA and CDR2 is FQGNSA. This CDR3 is built from 14 residues.

This sequence joins TRBV27 and TRBJ2-2, with 8 bases identical to TRBD1. Trimming at V came to 8 bases and at J to 0 bases, leaving 8 bases not matched to a gene. This CDR3 comprises 16 residues. Germline V gene lookup returns CDR1 MNHEY and CDR2 SMNVEV (reference sequence). The CDR3 sequence: CASGYPGQANTGELFF. The CDR3 DNA follows: TGTGCCAGCGGATACCCGGGACAGGCGAACACCGGGGAGCTGTTTTTT.

The chain recombines TRBV15 with TRBJ2-5, with D hard to call. The V gene's germline CDR1 is LNHNV and CDR2 YYDKDF (reference sequence). The CDR3 runs to 13 residues. The germline V and J ends were trimmed by 1 base and 9 bases, with 12 bases remaining between them. CDR3 nucleotides: TGTGCCACCAGCAGAGGCGAAGAGGTTCCCCAGTACTTC. It translates to CATSRGEEVPQYF.

J is TRBJ1-4 and V is TRBV7-8; 8 bases map to TRBD1. The germline V gene encodes CDR1 SGHVS and CDR2 FQNEAQ. The ends lost 2 bases at V and 8 bases at J; junction bases unmatched: 10. This CDR3 comprises 16 residues. The CDR3 loop is CASSLRSRTGFEKLFF. The CDR3 DNA reads as TGTGCCAGCAGCTTACGGAGCAGGACAGGGTTCGAAAAACTGTTTTTT.

This chain links TRBV14 with TRBJ1-4; unclear D gene. Trimming pared 4 bases from V and 5 bases from J, leaving 11 bases between. This CDR3 has 14 amino acids. The germline CDR1 and CDR2 sequences are SGHDN and FVKESK. The CDR3 DNA sequence: TGTGCCAGCAGCCGGCTAGGGCGCAATGAAAAACTGTTTTTT. The encoded protein is CASSRLGRNEKLFF. Filled out from reference TRBV14 and TRBJ1-4, the complete variable domain reads EAGVTQFPSHSVIEKGQTVTLRCDPISGHDNLYWYRRVMGKEIKFLLHFVKESKQDESGMPNNRFLAERTGGTYSTLKVQPAELEDSGVYFCASSRLGRNEKLFFGSGTQLSVL.